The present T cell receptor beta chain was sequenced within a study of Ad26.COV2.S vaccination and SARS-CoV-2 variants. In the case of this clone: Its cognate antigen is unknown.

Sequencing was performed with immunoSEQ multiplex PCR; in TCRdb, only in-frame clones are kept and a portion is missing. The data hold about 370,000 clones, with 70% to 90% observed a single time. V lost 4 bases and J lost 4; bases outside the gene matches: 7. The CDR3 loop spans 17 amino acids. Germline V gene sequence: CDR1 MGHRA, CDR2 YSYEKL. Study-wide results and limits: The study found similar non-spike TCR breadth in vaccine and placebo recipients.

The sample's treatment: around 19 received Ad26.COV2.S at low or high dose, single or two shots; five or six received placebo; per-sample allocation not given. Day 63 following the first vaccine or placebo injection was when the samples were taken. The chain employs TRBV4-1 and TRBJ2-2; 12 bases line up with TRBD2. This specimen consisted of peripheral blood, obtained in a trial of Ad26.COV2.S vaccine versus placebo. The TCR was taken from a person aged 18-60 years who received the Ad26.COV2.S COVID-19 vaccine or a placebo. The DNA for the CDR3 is TGCGCCAGCAGCCTTCCGGGACTAGCGGGTGGCACCGGGGAGCTGTTTTTT. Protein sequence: CASSLPGLAGGTGELFF.